Presented here are 9 T cell receptor beta chains from one specimen sequenced in a study of T cells expressing NK-cell markers (dated by TCRdb to about 2020). Library preparation was by 5' RACE. For sequencing, an Illumina HiSeq 2000 was employed. The reads, reprocessed by TCRdb, yield one row per CDR3 protein sequence and no DNA. In this sample's table one finds fewer than 400,000 distinct CDR3 sequences. The biggest ten clones account for approximately 11% of the sample. The sequenced sample was blood T cells: a sorted CD56 or NKG2C T cell subset, CD4+ or CD8+ T cells, or bulk PBMC T cells (not recorded which). These receptors came from a woman between 50 and 59 years old in good health. Donor details come from another sample of the same person, matched by shared clones.

The rearrangement links TRBV11-1 to TRBJ2-7; TCRdb names TRBD2, which stays unverified in the absence of DNA. The CDR3 is 17 residues long. From germline, CDR1 is SGHAT and CDR2 FQDESV (reference sequence). CDR3 in amino acids: CASSLGYGRVTSYEQYF.

The chain couples TRBV7-6 to TRBJ2-6. Germline V CDR1 and CDR2: SGHVS, FNYEAQ. This CDR3 has 14 residues. This CDR3 reads CASSLEAGTNVLTF.

The chain employs TRBV20-1 and TRBJ2-1; TCRdb's D gene call, TRBD2, goes unchecked for lack of DNA. The V gene's germline CDR1 is DFQATT and CDR2 SNEGSKA (reference sequence). The CDR3 is 14 residues long. The CDR3 spells CSARVAGGRNEQFF.

The chain couples TRBV6-5 to TRBJ2-6; TCRdb's D call of TRBD2 is untestable without DNA. This CDR3 has 19 residues. Looked up from germline, CDR1 is MNHEY and CDR2 is SVGAGI. This CDR3 reads CASSSRTSREGSGANVLTF.

The gene calls are TRBV29-1 and TRBJ2-1; TCRdb lists TRBD2, though no DNA is available to test this call. The CDR3 contains 15 residues. Looked up from germline, CDR1 is SQVTM and CDR2 is ANQGSEA. CDR3 amino acids: CSVGLAVTGGNEQFF.

This sequence joins TRBV4-2 and TRBJ2-4. This CDR3 spans 16 amino acids. Germline values: CDR1 LGHNA, CDR2 YNFKEQ. The CDR3 reads CASSQDDKLTKNIQYF.

The chain links TRBV14 to TRBJ2-1; TCRdb designates TRBD1, a call that cannot be tested without DNA. Germline values: CDR1 SGHDN, CDR2 FVKESK. The CDR3 runs 15 residues. The chain's CDR3 is CASSQERRGDNEQFF.

This rearrangement joins TRBV18 to TRBJ1-2; without DNA, the TCRdb call of TRBD1 cannot be checked. Germline CDR1 KGHSH, CDR2 LQKENI. The CDR3 is 16 residues long. CDR3 loop: CASSPPNYRGNYGYTF.

This sequence joins TRBV29-1 and TRBJ1-2. The V gene's germline CDR1 is SQVTM and CDR2 ANQGSEA. The CDR3 runs to 11 residues. This CDR3 reads CSVGMTYGYTF.